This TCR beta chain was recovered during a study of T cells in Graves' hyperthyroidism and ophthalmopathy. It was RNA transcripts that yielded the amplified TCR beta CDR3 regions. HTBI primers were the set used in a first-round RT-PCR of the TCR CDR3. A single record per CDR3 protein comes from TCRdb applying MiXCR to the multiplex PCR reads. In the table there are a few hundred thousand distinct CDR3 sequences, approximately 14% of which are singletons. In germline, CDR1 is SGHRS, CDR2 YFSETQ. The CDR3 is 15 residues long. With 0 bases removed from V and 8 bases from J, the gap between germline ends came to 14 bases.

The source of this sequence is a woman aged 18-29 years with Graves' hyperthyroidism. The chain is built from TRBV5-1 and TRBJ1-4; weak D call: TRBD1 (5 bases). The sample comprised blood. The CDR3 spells CASSLEVGAAEKLFF. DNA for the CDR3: TGCGCCAGCAGCTTGGAAGTCGGGGCGGCAGAAAAACTGTTTTTT.